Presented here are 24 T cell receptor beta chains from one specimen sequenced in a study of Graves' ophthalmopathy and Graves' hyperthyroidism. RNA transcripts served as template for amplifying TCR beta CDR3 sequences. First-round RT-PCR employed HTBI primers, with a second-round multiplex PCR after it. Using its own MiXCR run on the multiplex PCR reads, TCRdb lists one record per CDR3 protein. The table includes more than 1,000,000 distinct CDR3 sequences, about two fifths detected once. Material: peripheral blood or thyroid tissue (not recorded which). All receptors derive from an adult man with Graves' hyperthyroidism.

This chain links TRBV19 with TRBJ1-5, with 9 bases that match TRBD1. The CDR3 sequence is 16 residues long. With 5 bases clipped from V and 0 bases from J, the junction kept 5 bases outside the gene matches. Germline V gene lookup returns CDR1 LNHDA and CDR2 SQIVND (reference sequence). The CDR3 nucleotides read TGTGCCAGTAGTGCCGGGACAGGGTTTAGCAATCAGCCCCAGCATTTT. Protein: CASSAGTGFSNQPQHF.

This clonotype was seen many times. This CDR3 reads CASVSSDITYEQYF. For the CDR3, the DNA is TGTGCCAGCGTTTCATCGGACATTACCTACGAGCAGTACTTC. The J gene is TRBJ2-7, the V gene TRBV11-2; possible D gene TRBD1, 5 bases. Germline V gives CDR1 SGHAT, CDR2 FQNNGV. The CDR3 extends over 14 amino acids. V shed 8 bases and J shed 2 bases, with 16 bases lying between them.

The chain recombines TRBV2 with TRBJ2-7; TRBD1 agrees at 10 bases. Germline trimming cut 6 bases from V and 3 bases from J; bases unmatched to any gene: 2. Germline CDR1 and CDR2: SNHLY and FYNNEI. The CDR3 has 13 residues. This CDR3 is CASRWTGGYEQYF. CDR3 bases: TGTGCCAGCAGATGGACAGGGGGCTACGAGCAGTACTTC.

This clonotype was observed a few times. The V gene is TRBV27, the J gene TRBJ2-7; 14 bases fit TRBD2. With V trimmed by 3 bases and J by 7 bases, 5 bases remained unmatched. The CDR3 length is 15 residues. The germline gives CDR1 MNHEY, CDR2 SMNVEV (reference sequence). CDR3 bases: TGTGCCAGCAGTTTCGGGACTAGCGGGAGTCGGGAGCAGTACTTC. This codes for CASSFGTSGSREQYF.

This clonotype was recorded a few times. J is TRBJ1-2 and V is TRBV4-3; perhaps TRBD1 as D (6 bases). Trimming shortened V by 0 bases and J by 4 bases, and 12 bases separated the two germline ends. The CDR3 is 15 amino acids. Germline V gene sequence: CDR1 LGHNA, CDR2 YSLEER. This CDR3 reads CASSQDRNRVYGYTF. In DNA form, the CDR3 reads TGCGCCAGCAGCCAAGACCGGAACAGGGTCTATGGCTACACCTTC.

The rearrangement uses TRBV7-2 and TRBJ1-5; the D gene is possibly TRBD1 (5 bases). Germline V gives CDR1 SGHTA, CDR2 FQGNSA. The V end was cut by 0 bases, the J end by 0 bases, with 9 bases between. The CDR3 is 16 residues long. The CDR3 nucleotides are TGTGCCAGCAGCTTAGCGCGACAGTATAGCAATCAGCCCCAGCATTTT. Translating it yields CASSLARQYSNQPQHF. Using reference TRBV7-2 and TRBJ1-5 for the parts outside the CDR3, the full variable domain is GAGVSQSPSNKVTEKGKDVELRCDPISGHTALYWYRQSLGQGLEFLIYFQGNSAPDKSGLPSDRFSAERTGGSVSTLTIQRTQQEDSAVYLCASSLARQYSNQPQHFGDGTRLSIL.

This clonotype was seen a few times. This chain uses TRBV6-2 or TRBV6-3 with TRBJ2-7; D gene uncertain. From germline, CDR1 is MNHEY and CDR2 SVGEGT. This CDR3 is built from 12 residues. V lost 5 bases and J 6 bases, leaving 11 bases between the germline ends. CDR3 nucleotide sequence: TGTGCCAGCAGTCCGGGCTATGGCGAGCAGTACTTC. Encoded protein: CASSPGYGEQYF.

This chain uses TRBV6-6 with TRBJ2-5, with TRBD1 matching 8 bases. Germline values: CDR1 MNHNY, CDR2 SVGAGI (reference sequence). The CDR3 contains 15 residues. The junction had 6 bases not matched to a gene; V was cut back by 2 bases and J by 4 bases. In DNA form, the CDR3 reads TGTGCCAGCAGTTACGCGACAGGGGATTTAGAGACCCAGTACTTC. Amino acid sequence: CASSYATGDLETQYF.

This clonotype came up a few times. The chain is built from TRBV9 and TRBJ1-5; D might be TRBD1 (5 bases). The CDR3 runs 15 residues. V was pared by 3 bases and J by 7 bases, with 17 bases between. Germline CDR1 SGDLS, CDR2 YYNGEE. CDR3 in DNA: TGTGCCAGCAGCGGCGGGGCAGGGTTGGGGCAGCCCCAGCATTTT. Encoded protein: CASSGGAGLGQPQHF.

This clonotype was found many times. CDR3 DNA sequence: TGTGCCAGCAGCTGGTCCACGGGGGCTTTGAGCGGCTACACCTTC. It translates to CASSWSTGALSGYTF. The rearrangement links TRBV7-8 to TRBJ1-2, with D possibly TRBD1 on 6 matching bases. V was cut by 4 bases and J by 8 bases, with 20 bases left in between. Germline loops: CDR1 SGHVS, CDR2 FQNEAQ. This CDR3 contains 15 residues.

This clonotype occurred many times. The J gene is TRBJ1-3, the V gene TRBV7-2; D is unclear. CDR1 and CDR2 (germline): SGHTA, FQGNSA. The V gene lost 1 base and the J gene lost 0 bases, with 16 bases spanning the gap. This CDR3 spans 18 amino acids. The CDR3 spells CASSLVSAAFSSGNTIYF. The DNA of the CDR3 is TGTGCCAGCAGCTTAGTTTCGGCGGCCTTCAGCTCTGGAAACACCATATATTTT.

CDR3 residues: CASSPTSGRTGLETQYF. CDR3 nucleotides: TGTGCCAGCAGCCCGACTAGCGGGAGGACTGGGTTGGAGACCCAGTACTTC. The chain has TRBV7-2 and TRBJ2-5; 13 positions agree with TRBD2. V shed 5 bases, J shed 5 bases, and the junction held 11 bases outside the gene matches. Germline-derived CDR1 and CDR2 are SGHTA and FQGNSA. The CDR3 contains 17 residues.

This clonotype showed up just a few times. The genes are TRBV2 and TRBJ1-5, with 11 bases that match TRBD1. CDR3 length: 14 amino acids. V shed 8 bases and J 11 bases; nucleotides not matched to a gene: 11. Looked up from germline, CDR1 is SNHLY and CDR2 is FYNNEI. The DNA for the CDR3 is TGTGCCAGCGAGAGGACAGGGGGCCAAGAGACCCAGCATTTT. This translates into CASERTGGQETQHF.

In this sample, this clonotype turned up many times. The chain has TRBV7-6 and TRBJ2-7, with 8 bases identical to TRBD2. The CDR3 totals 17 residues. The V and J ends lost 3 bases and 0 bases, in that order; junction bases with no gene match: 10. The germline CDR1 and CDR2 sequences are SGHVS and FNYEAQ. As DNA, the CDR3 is TGTGCCAGCAGCTTTAGTAATCTAGCGGGTAGCTCCTACGAGCAGTACTTC. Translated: CASSFSNLAGSSYEQYF.

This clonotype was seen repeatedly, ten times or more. The CDR3 sequence is CSVADYGYTF. Written as DNA, the CDR3 is TGCAGCGTTGCGGACTATGGCTACACCTTC. The chain joins TRBV29-1 to TRBJ1-2; D remains ambiguous. Germline CDR1 reads SQVTM; CDR2 reads ANQGSEA. The CDR3 length is 10 residues. Trimming took off 4 bases at V and 3 bases at J, with 3 bases between the two ends.

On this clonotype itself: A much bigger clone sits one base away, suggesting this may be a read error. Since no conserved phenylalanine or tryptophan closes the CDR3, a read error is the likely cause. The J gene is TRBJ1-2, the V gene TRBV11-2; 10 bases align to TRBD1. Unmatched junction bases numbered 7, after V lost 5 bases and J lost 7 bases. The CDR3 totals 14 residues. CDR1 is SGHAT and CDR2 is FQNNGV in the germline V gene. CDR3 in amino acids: CASSPDRGRSGYTC. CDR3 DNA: TGTGCCAGCAGCCCAGACAGGGGGCGGTCTGGCTACACCTGC.

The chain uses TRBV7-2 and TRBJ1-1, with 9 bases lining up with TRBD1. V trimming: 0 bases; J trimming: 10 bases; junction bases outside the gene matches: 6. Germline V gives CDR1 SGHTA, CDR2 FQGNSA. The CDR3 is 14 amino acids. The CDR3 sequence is CASSLAGQGKGAFF. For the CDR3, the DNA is TGTGCCAGCAGCTTAGCGGGACAGGGCAAAGGAGCTTTCTTT.

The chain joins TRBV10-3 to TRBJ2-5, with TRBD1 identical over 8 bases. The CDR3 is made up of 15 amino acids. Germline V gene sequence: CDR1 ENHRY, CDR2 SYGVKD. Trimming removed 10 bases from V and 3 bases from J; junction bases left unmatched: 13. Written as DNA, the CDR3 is TGTGCCAGCAGGGGTTTGGGACAGGCGAAAGAGACCCAGTACTTC. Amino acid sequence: CASRGLGQAKETQYF.

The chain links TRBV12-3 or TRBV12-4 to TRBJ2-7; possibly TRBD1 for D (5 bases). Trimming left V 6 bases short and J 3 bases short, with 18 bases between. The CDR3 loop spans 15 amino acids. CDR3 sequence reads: CASSQDKSLSYEQYF. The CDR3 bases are TGTGCCAGCAGCCAGGACAAATCCCTAAGCTACGAGCAGTACTTC.

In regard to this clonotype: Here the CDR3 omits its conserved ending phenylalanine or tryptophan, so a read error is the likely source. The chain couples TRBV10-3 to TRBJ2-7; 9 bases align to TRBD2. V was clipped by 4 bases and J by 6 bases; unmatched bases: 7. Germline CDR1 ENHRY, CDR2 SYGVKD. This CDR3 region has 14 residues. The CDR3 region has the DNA TGTGCCATCAGTGGCGGGAGGGCCCTGGGCGAGCAGTACCTC. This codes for CAISGGRALGEQYL.

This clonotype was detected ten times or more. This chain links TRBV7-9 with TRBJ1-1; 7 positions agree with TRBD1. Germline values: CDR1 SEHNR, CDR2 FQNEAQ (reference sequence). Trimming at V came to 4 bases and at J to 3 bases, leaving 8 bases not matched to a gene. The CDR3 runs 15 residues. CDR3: CASSSPQGVDTEAFF. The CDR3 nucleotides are TGTGCCAGCAGCTCGCCGCAGGGGGTGGACACTGAAGCTTTCTTT.

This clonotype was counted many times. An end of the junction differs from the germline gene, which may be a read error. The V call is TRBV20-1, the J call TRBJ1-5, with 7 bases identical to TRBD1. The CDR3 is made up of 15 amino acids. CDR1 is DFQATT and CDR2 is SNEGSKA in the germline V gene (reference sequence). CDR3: CSARDRVRINQPQHF. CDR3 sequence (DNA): TGCAGTGCCAGAGACAGGGTACGGATTAATCAGCCCCAGCATTTT.

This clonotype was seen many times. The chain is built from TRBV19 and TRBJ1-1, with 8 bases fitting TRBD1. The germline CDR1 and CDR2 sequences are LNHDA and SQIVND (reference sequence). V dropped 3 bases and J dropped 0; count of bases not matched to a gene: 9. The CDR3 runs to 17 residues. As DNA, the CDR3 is TGTGCCAGTAGTATGCTTGAGGGACAGGCGATGAACACTGAAGCTTTCTTT. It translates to CASSMLEGQAMNTEAFF. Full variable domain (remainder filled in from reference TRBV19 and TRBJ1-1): DGGITQSPKYLFRKEGQNVTLSCEQNLNHDAMYWYRQDPGQGLRLIYYSQIVNDFQKGDIAEGYSVSREKKESFPLTVTSAQKNPTAFYLCASSMLEGQAMNTEAFFGQGTRLTVV.

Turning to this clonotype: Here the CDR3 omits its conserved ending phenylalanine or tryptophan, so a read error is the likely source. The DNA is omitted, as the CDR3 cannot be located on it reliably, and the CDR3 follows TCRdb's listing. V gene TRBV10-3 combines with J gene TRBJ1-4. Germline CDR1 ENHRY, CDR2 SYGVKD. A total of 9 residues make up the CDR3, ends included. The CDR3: CAISETLAY.